Below, 27 T cell receptor beta chains from the same sample are listed, as sequenced in a study of identical twins. One entry per CDR3 protein, called by TCRdb with MiXCR from the 5' RACE reads. The table has about 730,000 distinct CDR3 sequences, 21% seen once. These same records also appear under a second study, on T cells expressing NK-cell markers.

Sequencing was done on a sample of PBMCs. These receptors were taken from a woman aged 18-30 years in good health.

The rearrangement uses TRBV20-1 and TRBJ1-2; the D is unclear. V lost 4 bases and J 4 bases, leaving 19 bases between the germline ends. This CDR3 is built from 15 residues. Per the germline V gene, CDR1 is DFQATT and CDR2 is SNEGSKA (reference sequence). The CDR3 DNA follows: TGCAGTGCTAAATATCGGACGGACCCGATCTATGGCTACACCTTC. It yields the protein CSAKYRTDPIYGYTF.

This chain links TRBV29-1 with TRBJ2-7, with 9 bases lining up with TRBD2. Germline CDR1 is SQVTM and CDR2 is ANQGSEA. V was clipped by 3 bases and J by 3 bases; unmatched bases: 6. The CDR3 totals 14 residues. CDR3 nucleotide sequence: TGCAGCGTTGATGGGGTAGCGGGAGACTACGAGCAGTACTTC. Translating it yields CSVDGVAGDYEQYF.

The rearrangement joins TRBV4-3 to TRBJ2-7; D is perhaps TRBD2 (5 bases). CDR1 LGHNA and CDR2 YSLEER come from the germline V gene. With 4 bases removed from V and 6 bases from J, the gap between germline ends came to 16 bases. The CDR3 loop spans 14 amino acids. The CDR3 bases are TGCGCCAGCAGCCCGGATTATCGCGAGGGCGAGCAGTACTTC. This encodes CASSPDYREGEQYF.

This clonotype was seen more than once but under ten times. CDR3 coding DNA: TGTGCCACTGAGGGGGACAGGGGGAACACCGGGGAGCTGTTTTTT. The encoded protein is CATEGDRGNTGELFF. This rearrangement joins TRBV10-3 to TRBJ2-2; TRBD1 agrees at 10 bases. This CDR3 comprises 15 residues. Germline CDR1 is ENHRY and CDR2 is SYGVKD. Unmatched junction bases numbered 6, after V lost 10 bases and J lost 1 base.

J is TRBJ2-3 and V is TRBV7-8, with TRBD2 matching over 16 bases. This CDR3 comprises 18 residues. From germline, CDR1 is SGHVS and CDR2 FQNEAQ. The trim removed 4 bases at V and 4 bases at J, leaving 8 bases unmatched. The CDR3 nucleotides read TGTGCCAGCAGCTCCCCCGGGACTAGCGGGGGGGACTCAGATACGCAGTATTTT. This codes for CASSSPGTSGGDSDTQYF.

This clonotype was observed a handful of times. The genes are TRBV5-4 and TRBJ2-2; D may be TRBD1 (6 bases). Germline V lookup: CDR1 SGHNT, CDR2 YYREEE (reference sequence). The CDR3 loop spans 15 amino acids. V lost 2 bases to trimming and J lost 3 bases, with 11 bases between them. The CDR3 sequence is CASSLQGRHTGELFF. CDR3 DNA sequence: TGTGCCAGCAGCTTACAGGGTCGGCACACCGGGGAGCTGTTTTTT.

The V gene is TRBV15, the J gene TRBJ2-1; 11 bases align to TRBD2. This CDR3 has 16 residues. J was trimmed by 6 bases and V by 5 bases; bases with no gene match: 9. In germline, CDR1 is LNHNV, CDR2 YYDKDF (reference sequence). The chain's CDR3 is CATSSRTSGRTNEQFF. In nucleotides, the CDR3 is TGTGCCACCAGCTCCCGGACTAGCGGGCGGACCAATGAGCAGTTCTTC.

This clonotype was detected a few times. The chain links TRBV6-5 to TRBJ1-4, with D possibly being TRBD1 (5 bases). The CDR3 extends over 14 amino acids. Germline CDR1 reads MNHEY; CDR2 reads SVGAGI. Trimming took 0 bases from V and 7 from J, leaving 9 bases between them. The CDR3 region is CASSYSITGEKLFF. The CDR3 nucleotides are TGTGCCAGCAGTTACTCGATTACAGGTGAAAAACTGTTTTTT.

This clonotype has only a few counts. The V gene is TRBV20-1, the J gene TRBJ2-4, with 7 bases fitting TRBD1. The CDR3 length is 12 residues. Germline-derived CDR1 and CDR2 are DFQATT and SNEGSKA (reference sequence). The V gene end was trimmed by 5 bases and the J gene end by 6 bases; junction bases not matched to a gene: 4. In DNA form, the CDR3 reads TGCAGTGCTGGCCGGGACAGAAACATTCAGTACTTC. It specifies CSAGRDRNIQYF.

This clonotype was seen ten or more times. The chain employs TRBV24-1 and TRBJ2-2, with D unclear. This CDR3 is 13 amino acids long. The germline V gene encodes CDR1 KGHDR and CDR2 SFDVKD. Trimming removed 0 bases from V and 7 bases from J, with 5 bases in between. CDR3 protein: CATSDLTGGELFF. DNA for the CDR3: TGTGCCACCAGTGATTTGACGGGCGGGGAGCTGTTTTTT.

The V call is TRBV10-1, the J call TRBJ2-3; 10 nucleotides line up with TRBD2. J was trimmed by 6 bases and V by 6 bases; bases with no gene match: 9. CDR3 length: 15 amino acids. Germline values: CDR1 WNHNN, CDR2 SYGVQD (reference sequence). Written as DNA, the CDR3 is TGCGCCAGCAGCTTGAGCGGGAGGGCCGAGGATACGCAGTATTTT. Its translation is CASSLSGRAEDTQYF.

The rearrangement joins TRBV15 to TRBJ2-7; D may be TRBD1 or TRBD2 (5 bases each). From germline, CDR1 is LNHNV and CDR2 YYDKDF (reference sequence). The CDR3 extends over 15 amino acids. The V end lost 0 bases, the J end lost 6 bases, and 15 bases lay between the germline ends. In DNA, the CDR3 is TGTGCCACCAGCAGAGAGGGCGATGGGGGAAGCGAGCAGTACTTC. Translated: CATSREGDGGSEQYF.

There are a few counts of this clonotype. V gene TRBV11-1 combines with J gene TRBJ2-1; no firm D call. Germline values: CDR1 SGHAT, CDR2 FQDESV (reference sequence). V lost 5 bases, J lost 5 bases, and 22 bases lay in between. The CDR3 runs to 17 residues. CDR3 coding DNA: TGTGCCAGCAGCCTAACCGAGAGCCTCATATTAGACAATGAGCAGTTCTTC. It yields the protein CASSLTESLILDNEQFF.

The CDR3 is CASSLFWAGTTQETQYF. In nucleotides, the CDR3 is TGTGCCAGCAGCCTATTTTGGGCTGGCACGACCCAAGAGACCCAGTACTTC. This chain joins TRBV5-5 and TRBJ2-5; no firm D call. This CDR3 spans 17 amino acids. Germline V CDR1 and CDR2: SGHKS, YYEKEE (reference sequence). V was pared by 4 bases and J by 1 base, with 20 bases between. Looking up the rest from reference TRBV5-5 and TRBJ2-5 gives the full variable domain: DAGVTQSPTHLIKTRGQQVTLRCSPISGHKSVSWYQQVLGQGPQFIFQYYEKEERGRGNFPDRFSARQFPNYSSELNVNALLLGDSALYLCASSLFWAGTTQETQYFGPGTRLLVL.

This clonotype appeared a few times. This chain uses TRBV9 with TRBJ2-2; 15 bases map to TRBD2. The CDR3 length is 18 residues. J gave up 5 bases and V 5 bases, and 10 bases lay outside the gene matches. Germline CDR1 reads SGDLS; CDR2 reads YYNGEE. This CDR3 reads CASRRSSGLAGGTGELFF. CDR3 sequence (DNA): TGTGCCAGCAGAAGGTCATCGGGACTAGCGGGAGGTACCGGGGAGCTGTTTTTT.

The chain uses TRBV7-8 and TRBJ1-2, with 7 bases identical to TRBD1. The CDR3 covers 14 residues. Unmatched junction bases numbered 3, after V lost 1 base and J lost 4 bases. Germline V CDR1 and CDR2: SGHVS, FQNEAQ. The CDR3 region is CASSLVQGTYGYTF. The CDR3 DNA reads TGTGCCAGCAGCTTAGTACAGGGGACCTATGGCTACACCTTC.

This clonotype has only a few counts. V is TRBV5-1 and J is TRBJ2-7; 11 positions agree with TRBD1. The CDR3 extends over 17 amino acids. Germline-derived CDR1 and CDR2 are SGHRS and YFSETQ. V trimming: 5 bases; J trimming: 4 bases; junction bases outside the gene matches: 14. The CDR3 sequence: CASRSSTGTGGVYEQYF. The CDR3 DNA follows: TGCGCCAGCAGATCTTCAACCGGGACAGGGGGTGTGTACGAGCAGTACTTC.

This clonotype was counted at least ten times. One end of the junction is discordant with germline, which a read error may explain. The rearrangement uses TRBV12-3 or TRBV12-4 and TRBJ1-5; D not resolved. CDR3 length: 13 amino acids. The CDR3 region has the DNA TGCGCCAGCAGCTTTAATAGCAATCAGCCCCAGCATTTT. It translates to CASSFNSNQPQHF.

This clonotype was detected ten times or more. The rearrangement joins TRBV12-3 or TRBV12-4 to TRBJ1-2, with 8 bases identical to TRBD1. The CDR3 extends over 14 amino acids. Unmatched junction bases numbered 12, after V lost 7 bases and J lost 8 bases. CDR3 nucleotides: TGTGCCAGCACCAGGACAGGGACCCTATGGGGCTACACCTTC. Amino acid sequence: CASTRTGTLWGYTF.

The chain joins TRBV7-9 to TRBJ2-7; 9 positions match TRBD1. There are 15 residues in the CDR3. Germline V gene lookup returns CDR1 SEHNR and CDR2 FQNEAQ (reference sequence). V lost 0 bases, J lost 2 bases, and 2 bases stayed unmatched. As DNA, the CDR3 is TGTGCCAGCAGCTTAGCGGACAGGGGCCCCTACGAGCAGTACTTC. Its protein is CASSLADRGPYEQYF.

This clonotype has only a few counts. The chain employs TRBV12-3 or TRBV12-4 and TRBJ1-5, with no clear D. The CDR3 has 13 residues. V lost 6 bases, J lost 2 bases, and 8 bases lay in between. The DNA for the CDR3 is TGTGCCAGCAGGGGAGCAGGCAATCAGCCCCAGCATTTT. Translating it yields CASRGAGNQPQHF.

The genes are TRBV3-1 and TRBJ2-7, with D possibly matching TRBD2 (5 bases). The V gene's germline CDR1 is LGHDT and CDR2 YNNKEL (reference sequence). V lost 8 bases, J lost 2 bases, and 16 bases lay in between. The CDR3 length is 14 residues. The CDR3 DNA is TGTGCCAGCGCGTCGACCGGGGTAACCTACGAGCAGTACTTC. Protein sequence: CASASTGVTYEQYF.

This clonotype was detected a few times. The V call is TRBV2, the J call TRBJ2-1; 7 nucleotides line up with TRBD2. Per germline, CDR1 SNHLY and CDR2 FYNNEI. V was clipped by 2 bases and J by 2 bases; unmatched bases: 6. This CDR3 is 16 amino acids long. This chain's CDR3 is CASSETFLAAYNEQFF. In DNA, the CDR3 is TGTGCCAGCAGTGAAACTTTCCTAGCGGCCTACAATGAGCAGTTCTTC.

The chain recombines TRBV11-3 with TRBJ2-5; D is unclear. Germline CDR1 SGHNT, CDR2 YENEEA. The CDR3 sequence is 13 residues long. V shed 1 base and J shed 3 bases, with 6 bases lying between them. CDR3 DNA sequence: TGTGCCAGCAGCTTAGGATACAAAGAGACCCAGTACTTC. This translates into CASSLGYKETQYF.

This clonotype was observed a handful of times. The chain couples TRBV4-2 to TRBJ2-3, with D perhaps matching TRBD1 (6 bases). The V gene lost 1 base and the J gene lost 6 bases, with 11 bases spanning the gap. Germline V gene lookup returns CDR1 LGHNA and CDR2 YNFKEQ. CDR3 length equals 14 residues. The CDR3 coding sequence is TGTGCCAGCAGCCAAGCCCCCCAGGGGGATACGCAGTATTTT. This gives the protein CASSQAPQGDTQYF.

This clonotype was counted at least ten times. This rearrangement joins TRBV12-3 or TRBV12-4 to TRBJ2-2; TRBD2 might be the D (6 bases). The V end lost 6 bases, the J end lost 4 bases, and 12 bases lay between the germline ends. CDR3 size: 14 residues. CDR3 nucleotides: TGTGCCAGCAGCCGCCGGGACTCCACCGGGGAGCTGTTTTTT. Translation gives CASSRRDSTGELFF.

This clonotype was detected a few times. The chain couples TRBV4-1 to TRBJ2-1; D gene ambiguous. Per germline, CDR1 MGHRA and CDR2 YSYEKL. Trimming shortened V by 0 bases and J by 0 bases, and 3 bases separated the two germline ends. This CDR3 contains 14 residues. In DNA form, the CDR3 reads TGCGCCAGCAGCCAAGATACCTCCTACAATGAGCAGTTCTTC. Amino acids: CASSQDTSYNEQFF.